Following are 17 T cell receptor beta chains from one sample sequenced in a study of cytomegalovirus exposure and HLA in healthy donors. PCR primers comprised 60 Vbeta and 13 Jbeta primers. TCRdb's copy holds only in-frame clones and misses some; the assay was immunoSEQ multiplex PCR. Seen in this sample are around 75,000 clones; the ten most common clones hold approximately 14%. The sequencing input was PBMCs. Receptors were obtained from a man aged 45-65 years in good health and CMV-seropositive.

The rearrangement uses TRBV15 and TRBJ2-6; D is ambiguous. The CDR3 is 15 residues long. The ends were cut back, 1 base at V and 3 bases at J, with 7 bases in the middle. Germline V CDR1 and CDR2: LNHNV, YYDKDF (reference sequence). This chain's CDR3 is CATSRVYGGANVLTF. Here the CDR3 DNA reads TGTGCCACCAGCAGAGTTTACGGTGGGGCCAACGTCCTGACTTTC.

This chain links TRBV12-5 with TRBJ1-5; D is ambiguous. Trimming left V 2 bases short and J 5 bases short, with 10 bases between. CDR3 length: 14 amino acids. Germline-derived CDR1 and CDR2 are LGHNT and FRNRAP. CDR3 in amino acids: CASGLPLRDQPQHF. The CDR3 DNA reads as TGTGCTAGTGGTTTGCCCCTCCGAGATCAGCCCCAGCATTTT.

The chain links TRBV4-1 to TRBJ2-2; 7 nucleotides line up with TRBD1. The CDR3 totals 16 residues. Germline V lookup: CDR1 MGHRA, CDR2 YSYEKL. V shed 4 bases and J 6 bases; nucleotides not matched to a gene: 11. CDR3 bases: TGCGCCAGCAGCCGATCCGGGACAGATTTTCCCGGGGAGCTGTTTTTT. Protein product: CASSRSGTDFPGELFF.

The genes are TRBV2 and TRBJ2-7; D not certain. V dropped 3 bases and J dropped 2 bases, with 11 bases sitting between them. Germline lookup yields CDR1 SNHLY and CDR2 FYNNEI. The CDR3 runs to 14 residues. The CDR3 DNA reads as TGTGCCAGCAGTGATCCCGTGGGCCCCTACGAGCAGTACTTC. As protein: CASSDPVGPYEQYF.

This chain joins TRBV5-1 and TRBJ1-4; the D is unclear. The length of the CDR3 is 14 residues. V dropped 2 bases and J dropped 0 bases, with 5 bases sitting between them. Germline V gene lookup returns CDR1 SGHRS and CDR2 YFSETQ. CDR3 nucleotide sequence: TGCGCCAGCAGCTTCACAGCAACTAATGAAAAACTGTTTTTT. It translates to CASSFTATNEKLFF.

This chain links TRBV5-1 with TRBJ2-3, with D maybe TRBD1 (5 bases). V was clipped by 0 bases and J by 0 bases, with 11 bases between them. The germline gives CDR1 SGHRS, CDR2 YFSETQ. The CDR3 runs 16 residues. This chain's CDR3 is CASSLVTAISTDTQYF. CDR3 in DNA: TGCGCCAGCAGCTTGGTGACAGCTATAAGCACAGATACGCAGTATTTT.

The CDR3 reads CASTKAGGYQETQYF. The CDR3 DNA reads as TGTGCCAGTACTAAGGCAGGGGGGTACCAAGAGACCCAGTACTTC. This chain connects TRBV5-6 to TRBJ2-5; possibly TRBD1 for D (7 bases). V was trimmed by 8 bases and J by 0 bases, leaving 17 bases between them. Germline V gene lookup returns CDR1 SGHDT and CDR2 YYEEEE. The CDR3 has 15 amino acids.

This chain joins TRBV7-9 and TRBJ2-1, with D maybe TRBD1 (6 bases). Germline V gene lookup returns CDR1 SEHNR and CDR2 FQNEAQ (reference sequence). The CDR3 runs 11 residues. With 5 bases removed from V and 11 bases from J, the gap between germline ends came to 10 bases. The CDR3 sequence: CASSKDSQQFF. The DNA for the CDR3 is TGTGCCAGCAGCAAGGACAGCCAGCAGTTCTTC.

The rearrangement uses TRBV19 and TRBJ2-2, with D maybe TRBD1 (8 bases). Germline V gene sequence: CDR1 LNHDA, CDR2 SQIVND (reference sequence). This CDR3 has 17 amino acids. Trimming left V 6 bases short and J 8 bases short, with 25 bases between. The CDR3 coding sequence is TGTGCCAGTAGCAAATTGCCTAGCGGACAGGGAGCAGGGGAGCTGTTTTTT. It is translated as CASSKLPSGQGAGELFF.

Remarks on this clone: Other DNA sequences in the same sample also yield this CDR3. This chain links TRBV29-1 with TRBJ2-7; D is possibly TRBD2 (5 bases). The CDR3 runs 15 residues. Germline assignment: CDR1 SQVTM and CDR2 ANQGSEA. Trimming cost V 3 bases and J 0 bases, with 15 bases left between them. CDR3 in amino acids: CSVEDRTSYSYEQYF. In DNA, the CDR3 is TGCAGCGTTGAGGATCGGACTTCCTACTCCTACGAGCAGTACTTC.

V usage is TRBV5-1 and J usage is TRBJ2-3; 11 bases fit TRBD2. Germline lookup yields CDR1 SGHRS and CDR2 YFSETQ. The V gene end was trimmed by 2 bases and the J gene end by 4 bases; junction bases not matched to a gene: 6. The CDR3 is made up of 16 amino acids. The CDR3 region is CASSFPLAGGSDTQYF. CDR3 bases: TGCGCCAGCAGCTTTCCCCTAGCGGGGGGATCAGATACGCAGTATTTT.

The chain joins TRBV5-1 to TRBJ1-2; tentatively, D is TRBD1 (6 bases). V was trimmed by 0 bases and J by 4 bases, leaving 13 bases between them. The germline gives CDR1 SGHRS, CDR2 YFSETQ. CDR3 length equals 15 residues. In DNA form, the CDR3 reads TGCGCCAGCAGCTTGGATTCTGGGGGCGGCTATGGCTACACCTTC. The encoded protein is CASSLDSGGGYGYTF.

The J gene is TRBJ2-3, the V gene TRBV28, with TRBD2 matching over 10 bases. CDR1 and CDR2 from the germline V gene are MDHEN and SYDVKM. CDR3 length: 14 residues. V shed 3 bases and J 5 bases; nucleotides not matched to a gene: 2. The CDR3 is CASSLASGRDTQYF. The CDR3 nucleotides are TGTGCCAGCAGTTTGGCTAGCGGGAGAGATACGCAGTATTTT.

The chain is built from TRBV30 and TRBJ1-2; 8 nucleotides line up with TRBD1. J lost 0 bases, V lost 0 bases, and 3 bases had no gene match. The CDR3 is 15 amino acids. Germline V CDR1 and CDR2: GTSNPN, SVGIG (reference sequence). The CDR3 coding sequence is TGTGCCTGGAGTGTTGGACAGGGAACTAACTATGGCTACACCTTC. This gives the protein CAWSVGQGTNYGYTF.

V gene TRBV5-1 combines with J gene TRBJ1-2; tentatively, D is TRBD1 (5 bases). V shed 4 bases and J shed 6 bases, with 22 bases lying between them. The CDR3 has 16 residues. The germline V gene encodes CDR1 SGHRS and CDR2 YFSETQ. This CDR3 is CASSPRIGAGGDGYTF. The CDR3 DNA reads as TGCGCCAGCAGCCCAAGAATCGGGGCCGGAGGGGATGGCTACACCTTC.

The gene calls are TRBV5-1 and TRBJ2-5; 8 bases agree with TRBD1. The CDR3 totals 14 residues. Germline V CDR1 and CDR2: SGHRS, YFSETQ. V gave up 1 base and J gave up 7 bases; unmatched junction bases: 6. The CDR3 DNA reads TGCGCCAGCAGCTTGTCCCAGGGGGCGTTGACCCAGTACTTC. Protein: CASSLSQGALTQYF.

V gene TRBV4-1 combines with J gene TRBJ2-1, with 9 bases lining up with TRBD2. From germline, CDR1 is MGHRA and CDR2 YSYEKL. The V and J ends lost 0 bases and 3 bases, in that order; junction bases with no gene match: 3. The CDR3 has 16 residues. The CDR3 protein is CASSQEPTSGYNEQFF. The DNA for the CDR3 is TGCGCCAGCAGCCAAGAGCCGACTAGCGGCTACAATGAGCAGTTCTTC.